The 21 T cell receptor beta chains listed next were all sequenced from one sample in a study of blood T cell repertoires in COVID-19 (dated by TCRdb to about 2020). Library preparation used the immunoSEQ multiplex PCR assay. TCRdb holds this immuneACCESS table with in-frame rearrangements only. Some clones are missing; in checked studies, unresolved V genes explain under half, and the rest has no known cause. This sample is represented by fewer than 90,000 clones; 80% to 90% of them were singletons. The ten largest clones take up approximately 17% of the sample. Material: peripheral blood. The receptors stem from an older man in a cohort sampled during active COVID-19.

The CDR3: CASSLGTGGVSNEKLFF. The CDR3 DNA is TGTGCCAGCAGCTTAGGGACAGGGGGTGTATCTAATGAAAAACTGTTTTTT. V gene TRBV7-6 combines with J gene TRBJ1-4, with 10 bases fitting TRBD1. The J segment lost 3 bases and the V segment lost 1 base, leaving 5 bases of the junction unmatched. CDR3 length equals 17 residues. Germline CDR1 SGHVS, CDR2 FNYEAQ. Supplemented by reference TRBV7-6 and TRBJ1-4, the full variable domain reads GAGVSQSPRYKVTKRGQDVALRCDPISGHVSLYWYRQALGQGPEFLTYFNYEAQQDKSGLPNDRFSAERPEGSISTLTIQRTEQRDSAMYRCASSLGTGGVSNEKLFFGSGTQLSVL.

This clone was counted between two and nine times. The chain combines TRBV5-4 with TRBJ2-1, with 8 bases aligning to TRBD2. The CDR3 spans 17 residues. Germline V gene data show CDR1 as SGHNT and CDR2 as YYREEE (reference sequence). V dropped 0 bases and J dropped 4; count of bases not matched to a gene: 9. The CDR3 sequence is CASSLAVGGAIYNEQFF. As DNA, the CDR3 is TGTGCCAGCAGCTTGGCCGTCGGGGGGGCAATTTACAATGAGCAGTTCTTC.

This rearrangement joins TRBV9 to TRBJ2-2; tentatively, D is TRBD2 (6 bases). V gave up 0 bases and J gave up 5 bases, with 14 bases separating them. This CDR3 comprises 16 residues. Germline V gives CDR1 SGDLS, CDR2 YYNGEE. The CDR3 here is CASSVVEGLTTGELFF. CDR3 nucleotides: TGTGCCAGCAGCGTAGTGGAGGGGCTAACAACCGGGGAGCTGTTTTTT.

The rearrangement links TRBV15 to TRBJ2-3, with 7 bases aligning to TRBD2. This CDR3 is built from 15 residues. V lost 2 bases to trimming and J lost 5 bases; unmatched junction nucleotides: 7. Germline lookup yields CDR1 LNHNV and CDR2 YYDKDF (reference sequence). The CDR3 spells CATSRRDYGGDTQYF. The CDR3 coding sequence is TGTGCCACCAGCAGAAGGGACTACGGTGGAGATACGCAGTATTTT.

The chain combines TRBV6-5 with TRBJ2-5, with TRBD2 matching over 7 bases. CDR1 is MNHEY, CDR2 SVGAGI, per germline. The CDR3 has 15 residues. V gave up 7 bases and J gave up 3 bases; unmatched junction bases: 11. In DNA form, the CDR3 reads TGTGCCAGCATACTAGACGGGACTACCAAAGAGACCCAGTACTTC. Encoded protein: CASILDGTTKETQYF.

This clone has just one count. This chain connects TRBV6-2 or TRBV6-3 to TRBJ1-2, with TRBD1 matching 11 bases. J gave up 5 bases and V 6 bases, and 11 bases lay outside the gene matches. CDR3 size: 16 residues. The germline CDR1 and CDR2 sequences are MNHEY and SVGEGT. In DNA, the CDR3 is TGTGCCAGCAGCCTACGGACAGGGGGCGCATCTTATGGCTACACCTTC. Protein product: CASSLRTGGASYGYTF.

The chain links TRBV6-5 to TRBJ2-7, with D possibly TRBD1 on 6 matching bases. This CDR3 comprises 14 residues. Germline CDR1 MNHEY, CDR2 SVGAGI. V was clipped by 8 bases and J by 3 bases, with 17 bases between them. The CDR3 nucleotides read TGTGCCAGCTCAAAGAATATGGACAGCTACGAGCAGTACGTC. Translating gives CASSKNMDSYEQYV.

This rearrangement joins TRBV5-6 to TRBJ2-2; D may be TRBD2 (6 bases). V was cut by 9 bases and J by 7 bases, with 31 bases left in between. Germline CDR1 reads SGHDT; CDR2 reads YYEEEE. The CDR3 has 18 amino acids. CDR3 nucleotides: TGTGCCATTGCCTATGGGGGACTGGTCCTCGTAGATGGCGGGGAGCTGTTTTTT. Translated, it gives CAIAYGGLVLVDGGELFF.

This rearrangement joins TRBV28 to TRBJ1-2; the D gene is possibly TRBD1 (6 bases). The germline CDR1 and CDR2 sequences are MDHEN and SYDVKM. Deletions cut 2 bases from V and 4 bases from J, with 14 bases between. This CDR3 contains 15 residues. This chain's CDR3 is CASSLEGRGSYGYTF. DNA of the CDR3: TGTGCCAGCAGTTTAGAGGGCAGGGGTTCCTATGGCTACACCTTC.

The V gene is TRBV6-5, the J gene TRBJ1-3; no reliable D call. Trimming removed 7 bases from V and 0 bases from J, with 13 bases in between. CDR1 and CDR2 from the germline V gene are MNHEY and SVGAGI. This CDR3 has 15 residues. This CDR3 is CASTRGASSGNTIYF. The CDR3, as DNA: TGTGCCAGCACCCGAGGTGCTAGCTCTGGAAACACCATATATTTT.

The V call is TRBV7-2, the J call TRBJ2-3; D remains unclear. Trimming stripped 4 bases from V and 4 bases from J, with 9 bases between. The CDR3 length is 13 residues. CDR1 is SGHTA and CDR2 is FQGNSA in the germline V gene. For the CDR3, the DNA is TGTGCCAGCAGCTCTCAAAAGCCAGATACGCAGTATTTT. Its protein is CASSSQKPDTQYF. Together with reference TRBV7-2 and TRBJ2-3, the CDR3 gives the full variable domain: GAGVSQSPSNKVTEKGKDVELRCDPISGHTALYWYRQSLGQGLEFLIYFQGNSAPDKSGLPSDRFSAERTGGSVSTLTIQRTQQEDSAVYLCASSSQKPDTQYFGPGTRLTVL.

The V and J genes are TRBV6-6 and TRBJ1-2, with D tentatively TRBD1 (6 bases). The CDR3 length is 13 residues. CDR1 MNHNY and CDR2 SVGAGI come from the germline V gene (reference sequence). V lost 10 bases, J lost 1 base, and 13 bases lay in between. The CDR3 DNA reads as TGTGCCACCCAGGGGTGGATTAACTATGGCTACACCTTC. This gives the protein CATQGWINYGYTF.

V is TRBV5-1 and J is TRBJ1-1; the match to TRBD1 covers 8 bases. CDR1 and CDR2 (germline): SGHRS, YFSETQ. J gave up 2 bases and V 4 bases, and 13 bases lay outside the gene matches. The CDR3 loop spans 17 amino acids. The CDR3 DNA is TGCGCCAGCAGCCCGATTATAAGGGACAGGCCTAACACTGAAGCTTTCTTT. Translating it yields CASSPIIRDRPNTEAFF.

The V and J genes are TRBV18 and TRBJ2-1, with 7 bases fitting TRBD2. The V gene end was trimmed by 2 bases and the J gene end by 5 bases; junction bases not matched to a gene: 3. CDR3 length: 14 amino acids. Looked up from germline, CDR1 is KGHSH and CDR2 is LQKENI. The CDR3: CASSPIGGNNEQFF. The CDR3 nucleotides are TGTGCCAGCTCACCAATCGGGGGGAACAATGAGCAGTTCTTC.

The chain is built from TRBV6-4 and TRBJ2-5, with 7 bases aligning to TRBD1. The CDR3 loop spans 14 amino acids. In germline, CDR1 is MRHNA, CDR2 SNTAGT. Trimming took 2 bases from V and 5 from J; bases not matched to a gene: 5. The CDR3 loop reads CASSDQTGFETQYF. The CDR3 region has the DNA TGTGCCAGCAGTGACCAGACAGGGTTTGAGACCCAGTACTTC.

This sequence joins TRBV5-5 and TRBJ1-2; tentatively, D is TRBD1 (5 bases). Trimming left V 2 bases short and J 8 bases short, with 19 bases between. Looked up from germline, CDR1 is SGHKS and CDR2 is YYEKEE (reference sequence). This CDR3 comprises 15 residues. CDR3 protein: CASSLGPAQASGYTF. CDR3 coding DNA: TGTGCCAGCAGCTTAGGGCCGGCACAGGCTTCCGGCTACACCTTC.

The chain combines TRBV10-3 with TRBJ1-4, with 8 bases lining up with TRBD1. V lost 8 bases and J lost 6; bases outside the gene matches: 5. CDR3 length: 13 amino acids. CDR1 ENHRY and CDR2 SYGVKD come from the germline V gene. CDR3 DNA sequence: TGTGCCATCCGACAGGGGATGGATGAAAAACTGTTTTTT. It specifies CAIRQGMDEKLFF.

This clone came up once. The rearrangement uses TRBV7-8 and TRBJ1-2; D may be TRBD1 (6 bases). The CDR3 runs 15 residues. CDR1 SGHVS and CDR2 FQNEAQ come from the germline V gene. Between the trimmed V and J ends, which lost 1 base and 9 bases, there was a span of 18 bases. The CDR3: CASSLEAGEGASYTF. The CDR3 nucleotides are TGTGCCAGCAGCTTAGAGGCAGGGGAAGGGGCGAGCTACACCTTC.

The V call is TRBV7-2, the J call TRBJ2-1; 8 bases fit TRBD2. The V gene's germline CDR1 is SGHTA and CDR2 FQGNSA. This CDR3 region has 18 residues. V was clipped by 0 bases and J by 0 bases; unmatched bases: 7. CDR3 in amino acids: CASSLAYRRGVSYNEQFF. In DNA form, the CDR3 reads TGTGCCAGCAGCTTAGCATATCGGCGGGGGGTCTCCTACAATGAGCAGTTCTTC.

This clone was detected only once. The rearrangement uses TRBV12-1 and TRBJ2-7; the tabulated D call, TRBD1, remains unverified against the DNA. TRBV12-1 is a pseudogene. The CDR3 is 15 amino acids. For the CDR3, the DNA is TGTGCCAGCAGCCGGACATCGAGGATAGCCTACGAGCAGTACTTC. Translation gives CASSRTSRIAYEQYF.

The V call is TRBV3-1 (or the pseudogene TRBV3-2), the J call TRBJ1-4, with D unresolved. Germline-derived CDR1 and CDR2 are LGHDT and YNNKEL (reference sequence). The V and J ends lost 3 bases and 3 bases respectively, with 8 bases between them. CDR3 length: 14 residues. The DNA for the CDR3 is TGTGCCAGCAGCCACCCCAGATCTAATGAAAAACTGTTTTTT. Translating it yields CASSHPRSNEKLFF.